Described below is a single T cell receptor beta chain sequence and its context. Its antigen is as yet unknown. The data originate from a study of T cell responses to AZD1222 COVID-19 vaccine. General observations from the study: White British ancestry dominated among donors, who included more females, and clonal diversity was possibly underestimated. Nearly half of unique spike-specific TCRs reportedly avoided B.1.351 and B.1.1.7 mutated regions. CD4 TCRs linked to vaccination spanned spike, dominating at 160-218 and 743-854.

The table came from immunoSEQ multiplex PCR; TCRdb's copy has only in-frame clones and leaves some out. The sample gives about 97,000 clones, over 75% of which show up once; about 2.5% is in the top ten. CDR1 is LNHDA and CDR2 is SQIVND in the germline V gene (reference sequence). The V and J ends lost 3 bases and 5 bases, in that order; junction bases with no gene match: 10. The CDR3 loop spans 16 amino acids. The chain couples TRBV19 to TRBJ1-1; 9 nucleotides align to TRBD1. The material was peripheral blood, obtained on day 0 of AZD1222 vaccination. The clonotype was recovered from an adult in good health. The CDR3 sequence is CASSIQPGQGRTEAFF. CDR3 nucleotide sequence: TGTGCCAGTAGTATTCAACCGGGACAGGGTAGAACTGAAGCTTTCTTT.